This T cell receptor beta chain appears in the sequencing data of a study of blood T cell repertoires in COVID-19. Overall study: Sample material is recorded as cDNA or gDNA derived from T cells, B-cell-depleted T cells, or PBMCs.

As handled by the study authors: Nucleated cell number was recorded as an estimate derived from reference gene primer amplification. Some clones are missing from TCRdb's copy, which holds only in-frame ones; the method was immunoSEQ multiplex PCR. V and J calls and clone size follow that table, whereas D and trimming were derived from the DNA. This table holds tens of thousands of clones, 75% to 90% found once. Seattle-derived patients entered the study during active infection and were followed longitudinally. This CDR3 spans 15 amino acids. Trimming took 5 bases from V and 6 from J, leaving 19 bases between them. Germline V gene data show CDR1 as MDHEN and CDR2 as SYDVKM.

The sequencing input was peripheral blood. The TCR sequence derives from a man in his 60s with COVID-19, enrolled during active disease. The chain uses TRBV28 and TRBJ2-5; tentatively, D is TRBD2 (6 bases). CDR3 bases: TGTGCCAGCAGTCCCGGGACTGCGCTTGTCAAGACCCAGTACTTC. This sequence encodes CASSPGTALVKTQYF. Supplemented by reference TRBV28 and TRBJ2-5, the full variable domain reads DVKVTQSSRYLVKRTGEKVFLECVQDMDHENMFWYRQDPGLGLRLIYFSYDVKMKEKGDIPEGYSVSREKKERFSLILESASTNQTSMYLCASSPGTALVKTQYFGPGTRLLVL.